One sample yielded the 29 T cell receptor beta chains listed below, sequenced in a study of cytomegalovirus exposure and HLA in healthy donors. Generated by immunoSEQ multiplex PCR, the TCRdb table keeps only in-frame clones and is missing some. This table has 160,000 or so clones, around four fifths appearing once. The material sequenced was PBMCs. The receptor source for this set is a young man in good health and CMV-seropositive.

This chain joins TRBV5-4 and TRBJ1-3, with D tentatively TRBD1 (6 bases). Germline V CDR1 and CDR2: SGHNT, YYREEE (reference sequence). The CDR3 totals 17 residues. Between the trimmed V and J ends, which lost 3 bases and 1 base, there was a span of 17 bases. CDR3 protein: CASSSGGKPISGNTIYF. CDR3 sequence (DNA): TGTGCCAGCAGCTCGGGGGGCAAGCCGATTTCTGGAAACACCATATATTTT.

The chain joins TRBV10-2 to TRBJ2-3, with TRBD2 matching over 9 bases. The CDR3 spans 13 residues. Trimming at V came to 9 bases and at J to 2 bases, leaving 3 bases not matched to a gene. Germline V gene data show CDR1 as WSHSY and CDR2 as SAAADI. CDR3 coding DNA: TGCGCCAGTGAGGGACTAGCCACAGATACGCAGTATTTT. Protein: CASEGLATDTQYF.

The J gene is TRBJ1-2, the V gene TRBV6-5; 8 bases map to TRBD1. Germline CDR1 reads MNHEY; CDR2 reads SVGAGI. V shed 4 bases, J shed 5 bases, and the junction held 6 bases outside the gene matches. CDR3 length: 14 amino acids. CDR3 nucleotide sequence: TGTGCCAGCAGTTTTCAGGGGGCGGGTTATGGCTACACCTTC. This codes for CASSFQGAGYGYTF.

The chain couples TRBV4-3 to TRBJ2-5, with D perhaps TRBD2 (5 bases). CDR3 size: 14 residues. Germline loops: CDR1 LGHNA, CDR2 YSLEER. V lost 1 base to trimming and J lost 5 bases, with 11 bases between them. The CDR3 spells CASSQVRVGETQYF. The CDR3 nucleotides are TGCGCCAGCAGCCAAGTGCGGGTCGGGGAGACCCAGTACTTC.

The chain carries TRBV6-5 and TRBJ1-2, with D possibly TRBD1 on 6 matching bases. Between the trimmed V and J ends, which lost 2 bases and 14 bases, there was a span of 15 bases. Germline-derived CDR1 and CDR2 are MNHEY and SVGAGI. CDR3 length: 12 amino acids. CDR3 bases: TGTGCCAGCAGTTACCACTTCCGGGACATAACCTTC. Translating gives CASSYHFRDITF.

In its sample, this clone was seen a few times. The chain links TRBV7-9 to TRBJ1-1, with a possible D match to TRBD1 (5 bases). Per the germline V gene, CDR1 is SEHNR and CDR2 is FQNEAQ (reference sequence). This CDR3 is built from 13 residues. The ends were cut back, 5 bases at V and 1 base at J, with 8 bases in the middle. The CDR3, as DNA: TGTGCCAGCAGCCGGGGGGAGAACACTGAAGCTTTCTTT. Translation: CASSRGENTEAFF.

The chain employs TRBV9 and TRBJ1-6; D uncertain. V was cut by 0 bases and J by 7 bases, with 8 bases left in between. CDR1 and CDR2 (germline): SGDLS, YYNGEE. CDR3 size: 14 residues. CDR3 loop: CASSVVDTNSPLHF. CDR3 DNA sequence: TGTGCCAGCAGCGTAGTCGACACCAATTCACCCCTCCACTTT.

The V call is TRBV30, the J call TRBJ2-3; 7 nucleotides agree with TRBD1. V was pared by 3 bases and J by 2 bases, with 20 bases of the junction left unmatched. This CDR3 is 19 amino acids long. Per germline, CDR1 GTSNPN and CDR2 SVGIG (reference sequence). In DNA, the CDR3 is TGTGCCTGGAGAGTGAATCCACCGACAGGGACCCAAAACACAGATACGCAGTATTTT. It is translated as CAWRVNPPTGTQNTDTQYF.

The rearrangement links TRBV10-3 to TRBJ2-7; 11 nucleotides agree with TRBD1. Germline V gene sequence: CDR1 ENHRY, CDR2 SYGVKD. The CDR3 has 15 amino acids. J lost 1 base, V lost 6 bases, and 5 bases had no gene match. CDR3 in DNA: TGTGCCATCAGATCCGGGACAGGGGGTTCCTACGAGCAGTACTTC. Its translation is CAIRSGTGGSYEQYF.

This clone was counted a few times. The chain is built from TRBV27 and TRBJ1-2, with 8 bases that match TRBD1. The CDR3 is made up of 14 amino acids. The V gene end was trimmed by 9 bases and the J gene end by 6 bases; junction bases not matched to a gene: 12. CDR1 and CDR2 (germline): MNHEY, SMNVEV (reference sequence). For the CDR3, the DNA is TGTGCCAGTCGAGGACAGGGTGTTCTAAATGGCTACACCTTC. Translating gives CASRGQGVLNGYTF.

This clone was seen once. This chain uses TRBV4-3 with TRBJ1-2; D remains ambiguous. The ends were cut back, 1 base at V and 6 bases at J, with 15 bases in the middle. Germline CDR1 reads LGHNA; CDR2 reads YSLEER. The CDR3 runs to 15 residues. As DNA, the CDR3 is TGCGCCAGCAGCCAAGGGACCGGGAGTAGCGATGGCTACACCTTC. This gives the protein CASSQGTGSSDGYTF.

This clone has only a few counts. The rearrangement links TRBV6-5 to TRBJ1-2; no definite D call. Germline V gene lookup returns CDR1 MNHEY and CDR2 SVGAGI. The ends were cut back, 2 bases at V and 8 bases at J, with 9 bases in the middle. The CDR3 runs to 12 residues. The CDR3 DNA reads TGTGCCAGCAGTTACAAGGGAGAAGGCTACACCTTC. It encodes CASSYKGEGYTF.

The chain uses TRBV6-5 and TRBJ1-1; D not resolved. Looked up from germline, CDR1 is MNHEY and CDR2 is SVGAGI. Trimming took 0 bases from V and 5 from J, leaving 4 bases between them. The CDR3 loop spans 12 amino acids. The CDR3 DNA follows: TGTGCCAGCAGTTACTCCCCTACTGAAGCTTTCTTT. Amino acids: CASSYSPTEAFF.

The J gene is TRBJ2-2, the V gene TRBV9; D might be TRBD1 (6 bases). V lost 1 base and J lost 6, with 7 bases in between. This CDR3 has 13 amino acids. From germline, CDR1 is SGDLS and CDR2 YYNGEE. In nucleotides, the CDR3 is TGTGCCAGCAGCGTACAGGGGTCCGGGGAGCTGTTTTTT. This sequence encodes CASSVQGSGELFF.

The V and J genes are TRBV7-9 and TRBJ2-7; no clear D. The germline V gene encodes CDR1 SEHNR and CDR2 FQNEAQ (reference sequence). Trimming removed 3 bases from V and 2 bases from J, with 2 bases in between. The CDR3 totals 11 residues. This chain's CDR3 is CASSFAYEQYF. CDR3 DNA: TGTGCCAGCAGCTTCGCCTACGAGCAGTACTTC.

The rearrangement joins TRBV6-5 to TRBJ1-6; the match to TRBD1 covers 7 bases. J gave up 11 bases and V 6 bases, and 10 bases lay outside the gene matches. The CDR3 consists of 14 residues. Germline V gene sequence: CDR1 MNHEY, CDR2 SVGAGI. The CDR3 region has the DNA TGTGCCAGCAGCACAGGGGCTGGTCCTCCACCCCTCCACTTT. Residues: CASSTGAGPPPLHF.

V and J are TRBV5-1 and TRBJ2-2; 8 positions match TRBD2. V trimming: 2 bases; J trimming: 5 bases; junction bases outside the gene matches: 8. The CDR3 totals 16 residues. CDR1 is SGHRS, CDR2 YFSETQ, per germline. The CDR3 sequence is CASSFEAGGSTGELFF. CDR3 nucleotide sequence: TGCGCCAGCAGCTTCGAGGCGGGGGGCAGTACCGGGGAGCTGTTTTTT.

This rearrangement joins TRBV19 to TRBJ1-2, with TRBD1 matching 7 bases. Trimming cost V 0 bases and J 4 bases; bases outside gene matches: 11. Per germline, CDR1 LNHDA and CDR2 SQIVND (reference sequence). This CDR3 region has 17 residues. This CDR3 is CASSIDLRTGASYGYTF. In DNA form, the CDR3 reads TGTGCCAGTAGTATAGACCTCCGGACAGGCGCTTCCTATGGCTACACCTTC.

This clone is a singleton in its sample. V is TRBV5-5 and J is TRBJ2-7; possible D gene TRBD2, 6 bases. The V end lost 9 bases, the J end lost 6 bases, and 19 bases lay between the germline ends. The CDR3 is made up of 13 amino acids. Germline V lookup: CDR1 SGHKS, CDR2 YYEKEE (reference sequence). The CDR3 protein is CATRRIMGGEQYF. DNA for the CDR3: TGTGCCACCAGACGGATAATGGGGGGCGAGCAGTACTTC. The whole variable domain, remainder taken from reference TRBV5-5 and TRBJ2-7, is DAGVTQSPTHLIKTRGQQVTLRCSPISGHKSVSWYQQVLGQGPQFIFQYYEKEERGRGNFPDRFSARQFPNYSSELNVNALLLGDSALYLCATRRIMGGEQYFGPGTRLTVT.

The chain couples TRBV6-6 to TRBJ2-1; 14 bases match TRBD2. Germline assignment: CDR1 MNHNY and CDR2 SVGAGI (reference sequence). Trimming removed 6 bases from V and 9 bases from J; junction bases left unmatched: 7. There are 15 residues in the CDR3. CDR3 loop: CASSLGLAGVGEQFF. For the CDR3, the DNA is TGTGCCAGCAGCCTGGGACTAGCGGGGGTGGGTGAGCAGTTCTTC.

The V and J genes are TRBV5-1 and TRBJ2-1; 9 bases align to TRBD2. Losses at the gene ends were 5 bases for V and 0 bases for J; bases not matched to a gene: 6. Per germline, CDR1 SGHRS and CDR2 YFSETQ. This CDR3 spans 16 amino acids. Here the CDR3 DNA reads TGCGCCAGCAGTTTAGCGGGGGTTAGCTCCTACAATGAGCAGTTCTTC. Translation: CASSLAGVSSYNEQFF.

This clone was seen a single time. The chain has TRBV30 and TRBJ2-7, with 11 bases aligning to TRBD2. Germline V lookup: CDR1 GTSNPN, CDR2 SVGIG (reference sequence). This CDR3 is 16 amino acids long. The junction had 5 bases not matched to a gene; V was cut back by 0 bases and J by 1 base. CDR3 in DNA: TGTGCCTGGAGTGTAAAGACTAGCGGGGTATCCTACGAGCAGTACTTC. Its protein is CAWSVKTSGVSYEQYF.

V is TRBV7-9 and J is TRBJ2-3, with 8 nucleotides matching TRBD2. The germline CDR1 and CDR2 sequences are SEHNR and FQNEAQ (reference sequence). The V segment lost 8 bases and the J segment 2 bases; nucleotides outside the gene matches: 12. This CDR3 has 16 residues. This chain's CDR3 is CASCYDGGEATDTQYF. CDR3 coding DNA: TGTGCCAGCTGCTACGACGGGGGGGAGGCCACAGATACGCAGTATTTT.

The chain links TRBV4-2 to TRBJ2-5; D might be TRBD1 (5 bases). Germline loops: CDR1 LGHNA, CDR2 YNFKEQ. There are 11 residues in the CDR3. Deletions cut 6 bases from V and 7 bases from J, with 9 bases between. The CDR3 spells CASRGAGTQYF. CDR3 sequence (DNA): TGTGCCAGCAGAGGGGCCGGGACCCAGTACTTC.

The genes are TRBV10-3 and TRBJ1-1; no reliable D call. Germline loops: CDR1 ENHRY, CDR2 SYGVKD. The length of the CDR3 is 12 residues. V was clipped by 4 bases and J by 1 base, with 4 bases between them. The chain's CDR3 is CAISVQNTEAFF. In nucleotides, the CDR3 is TGTGCCATCAGTGTACAGAACACTGAAGCTTTCTTT.

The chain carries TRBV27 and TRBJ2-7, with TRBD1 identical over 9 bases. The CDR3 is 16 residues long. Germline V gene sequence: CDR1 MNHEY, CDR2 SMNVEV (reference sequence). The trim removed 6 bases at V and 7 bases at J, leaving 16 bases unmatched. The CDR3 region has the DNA TGTGCCAGCAGCGCCCCGATGACAGGGGGATCGGGTGAGCAGTACTTC. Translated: CASSAPMTGGSGEQYF.

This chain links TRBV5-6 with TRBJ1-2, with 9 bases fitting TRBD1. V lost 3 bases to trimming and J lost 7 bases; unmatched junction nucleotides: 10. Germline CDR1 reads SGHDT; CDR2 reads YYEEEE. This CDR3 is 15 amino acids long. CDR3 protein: CASSYRGQGSSGYTF. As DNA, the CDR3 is TGTGCCAGCAGCTATCGAGGACAGGGGAGTAGTGGCTACACCTTC.

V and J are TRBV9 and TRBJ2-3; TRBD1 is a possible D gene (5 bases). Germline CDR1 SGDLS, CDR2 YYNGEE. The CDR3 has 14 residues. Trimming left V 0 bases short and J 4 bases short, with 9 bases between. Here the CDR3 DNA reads TGTGCCAGCAGCGTAGCGGTAGGGGCAGATACGCAGTATTTT. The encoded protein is CASSVAVGADTQYF.

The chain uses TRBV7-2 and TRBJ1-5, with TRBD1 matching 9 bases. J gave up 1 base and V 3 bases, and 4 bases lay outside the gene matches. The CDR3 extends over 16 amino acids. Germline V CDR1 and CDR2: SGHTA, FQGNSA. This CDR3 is CASSFMTGGSNQPQHF. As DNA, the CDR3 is TGTGCCAGCAGCTTTATGACAGGGGGGAGCAATCAGCCCCAGCATTTT.